The table lists the clone carrying this T cell receptor beta chain with a few counts. Its cognate antigen is unknown. Amplification of TCR alpha and beta CDR3 regions from RNA used iRepertoire nested multiplex PCR. TCRdb itself ran the multiplex PCR reads through MiXCR, one entry per CDR3 protein. The table shows approximately 120,000 distinct CDR3 sequences, with roughly 24% occurring only once. These data come from a study of glioma-infiltrating T cells. Study findings and constraints: Very few CDR3 sequences were shared between tissue and blood.

This sequence was found in a human donor with low-grade glioma or glioblastoma, undergoing nonglioma brain surgery, or in good health (not recorded which). Sequencing was performed on glioma tissue, nonneoplastic brain tissue, or PBMCs (not recorded which).

The CDR3 region is CASSRGTGFEQYF. CDR3 DNA sequence: TGCGCCAGCAGCCGGGGGACAGGGTTCGAGCAGTACTTC. This chain connects TRBV5-1 to TRBJ2-7; TRBD1 agrees at 9 bases. V shed 4 bases, J shed 6 bases, and the junction held 5 bases outside the gene matches. This CDR3 spans 13 amino acids. Germline lookup yields CDR1 SGHRS and CDR2 YFSETQ. The whole variable domain, filled in from reference TRBV5-1 and TRBJ2-7, reads KAGVTQTPRYLIKTRGQQVTLSCSPISGHRSVSWYQQTPGQGLQFLFEYFSETQRNKGNFPGRFSGRQFSNSRSEMNVSTLELGDSALYLCASSRGTGFEQYFGPGTRLTVT.